This T cell receptor (beta chain) is from a study of shared clonotypes between healthy human individuals. Ten immunoSEQ deep assay plates were used to sequence the DNA of unsorted PBMCs. The table came from immunoSEQ multiplex PCR; TCRdb's copy has only in-frame clones and leaves some out. There are around 500,000 clones in the sample; more than 75% occur only once, and 12% lies in the top ten. Germline V lookup: CDR1 SGHVS, CDR2 FQNEAQ. The V and J ends lost 5 bases and 1 base, in that order; junction bases with no gene match: 7. The length of the CDR3 is 16 residues. Sequencing used PBMCs. The V gene is TRBV7-8, the J gene TRBJ2-3; 9 bases map to TRBD2. The sequence came from a woman aged 40 to 49 in good health. Some clones in this sample may be carry-over from other donors' samples. CDR3: CASSPLQREGTDTQYF. Here the CDR3 DNA reads TGTGCCAGCAGCCCTCTCCAGCGGGAGGGCACAGATACGCAGTATTTT.